The text below deals with one T cell receptor beta chain. Other DNA sequences in the sample encode the same CDR3. These data originate in a study of blood T cell repertoires in COVID-19. Study as a whole: COVID-19 samples, acute and convalescent, were from the United States, Italy and Spain. PBMCs, B-cell-depleted T cells, or T cells were the source of the cDNA or gDNA that made up the material.

The V and J ends lost 2 bases and 9 bases respectively, with 14 bases between them. Germline assignment: CDR1 KGHSH and CDR2 LQKENI. This CDR3 has 14 residues. As processed by the authors: Reference gene primer amplification gave nucleated cell count estimates. Some clones are missing from TCRdb's copy, which holds only in-frame ones; the method was immunoSEQ multiplex PCR. The V and J calls and clone size were taken over from that table, and D and trimming were inferred from the DNA. Seen here are around 250,000 clones, approximately 85% observed once, and the top ten hold 4.5% to 6%. The material sequenced was peripheral blood. This TCR came from a man aged 50-59 years with active or convalescent COVID-19. This chain links TRBV18 with TRBJ2-4; maybe TRBD1 (6 bases). The chain's CDR3 is CASSPIPGQSIQYF. The CDR3 nucleotides are TGTGCCAGCTCACCAATTCCCGGACAGAGCATTCAGTACTTC.